The TCR beta chain under discussion was sequenced for a study of T cells after posttransplantation cyclophosphamide. Trimming removed 0 bases from V and 1 base from J, with 3 bases in between. Per the germline V gene, CDR1 is SEHNR and CDR2 is FQNEAQ (reference sequence). CDR3 size: 13 residues. Concerning this clone: Its cognate antigen is unknown.

Data came from immunoSEQ multiplex PCR; TCRdb stores just in-frame clones and leaves some out. The top ten clones hold approximately 2.7% of a sample with 66,000 or so clones, around 95% of them seen once. Peripheral blood was collected from the related graft donor on the marrow donation day. Broader study findings: Donor CD8+ memory clones often dominated recipient blood repertoires at later times.

The rearrangement links TRBV7-9 to TRBJ1-2; D uncertain. The specimen was PBMCs. The TCR was taken from a woman aged 25 to 39 in good health and a related stem cell transplant donor. The CDR3 sequence is CASSLADNYGYTF. The CDR3 bases are TGTGCCAGCAGCTTAGCAGATAACTATGGCTACACCTTC.